The entry that follows covers one T cell receptor beta chain sequence. The data belong to a study of blood T cell repertoires in COVID-19. On the study more broadly: Donors of Cohort 3 who recovered were those that had two negative PCRs, clearance, or symptom resolution. PBMCs, B-cell-depleted T cells, or T cells provided the cDNA or gDNA that made up the material.

Generated by immunoSEQ multiplex PCR, the TCRdb table keeps only in-frame clones and is missing some. The sample shows more than 300,000 clones, 80% to 90% of them seen only once. With 5 bases removed from V and 2 bases from J, the gap between germline ends came to 19 bases. The CDR3 spans 16 residues. CDR1 and CDR2 (germline): MDHEN, SYDVKM. This rearrangement joins TRBV28 to TRBJ2-7; a weak D match, TRBD2 (6 bases). The clonotype comes from a man aged 40-49 years in a cohort exposed to, infected with or recovered from COVID-19 (not recorded which). The sample consisted of PBMCs or T cells enriched from blood (not recorded which). The CDR3 spells CASSHWRAGLAYEQYF. The CDR3 DNA follows: TGTGCCAGCAGTCACTGGAGGGCGGGCCTAGCCTACGAGCAGTACTTC.